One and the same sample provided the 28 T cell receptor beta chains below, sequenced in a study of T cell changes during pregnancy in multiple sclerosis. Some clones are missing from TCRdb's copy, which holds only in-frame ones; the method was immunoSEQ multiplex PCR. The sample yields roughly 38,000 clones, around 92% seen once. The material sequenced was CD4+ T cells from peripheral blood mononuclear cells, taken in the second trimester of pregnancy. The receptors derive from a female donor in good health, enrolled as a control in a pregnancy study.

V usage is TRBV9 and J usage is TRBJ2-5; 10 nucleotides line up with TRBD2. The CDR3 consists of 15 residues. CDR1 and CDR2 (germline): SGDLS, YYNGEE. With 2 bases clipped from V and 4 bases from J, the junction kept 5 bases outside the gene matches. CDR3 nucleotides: TGTGCCAGCAGCGTGACCTTAGCGGGGGGAGAGACCCAGTACTTC. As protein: CASSVTLAGGETQYF.

The CDR3: CASSLVGGGDTEAFF. DNA of the CDR3: TGCGCCAGCAGCTTGGTTGGGGGGGGAGACACTGAAGCTTTCTTT. The V call is TRBV5-1, the J call TRBJ1-1, with D possibly being TRBD1 (5 bases). Germline lookup yields CDR1 SGHRS and CDR2 YFSETQ. The ends were cut back, 0 bases at V and 3 bases at J, with 12 bases in the middle. This CDR3 has 15 amino acids.

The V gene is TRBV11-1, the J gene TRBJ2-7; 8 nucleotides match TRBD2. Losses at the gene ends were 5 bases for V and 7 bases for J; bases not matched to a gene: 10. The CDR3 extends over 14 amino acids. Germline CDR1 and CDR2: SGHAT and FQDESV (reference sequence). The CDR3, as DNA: TGTGCCAGCAGCCTTAGCGGGGCCCTAGGGGAGCAGTACTTC. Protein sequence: CASSLSGALGEQYF.

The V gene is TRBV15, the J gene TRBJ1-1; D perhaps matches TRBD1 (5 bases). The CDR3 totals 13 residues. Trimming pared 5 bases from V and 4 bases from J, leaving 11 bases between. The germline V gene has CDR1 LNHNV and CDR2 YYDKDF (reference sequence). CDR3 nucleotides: TGTGCCACCAGCCTTGGACATACCACTGAAGCTTTCTTT. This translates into CATSLGHTTEAFF.

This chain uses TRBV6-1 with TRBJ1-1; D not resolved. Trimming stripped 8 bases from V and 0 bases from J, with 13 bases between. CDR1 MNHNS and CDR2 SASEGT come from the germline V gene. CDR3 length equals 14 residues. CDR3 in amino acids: CASYDPRVNTEAFF. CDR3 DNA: TGTGCCAGCTACGATCCGCGGGTGAACACTGAAGCTTTCTTT.

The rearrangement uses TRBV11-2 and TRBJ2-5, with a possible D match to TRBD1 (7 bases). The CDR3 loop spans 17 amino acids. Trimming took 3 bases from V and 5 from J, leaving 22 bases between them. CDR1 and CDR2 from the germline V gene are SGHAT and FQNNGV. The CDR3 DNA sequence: TGTGCCAGCAGCTTCCTACCCCGACAGGGACGGGGGGAGACCCAGTACTTC. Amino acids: CASSFLPRQGRGETQYF.

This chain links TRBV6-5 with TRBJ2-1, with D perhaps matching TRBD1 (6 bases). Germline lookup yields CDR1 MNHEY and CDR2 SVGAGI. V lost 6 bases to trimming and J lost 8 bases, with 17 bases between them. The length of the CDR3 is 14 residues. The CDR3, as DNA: TGTGCCAGCAGCCTGCGCCAGGGGTTGCATGAGCAGTTCTTC. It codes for CASSLRQGLHEQFF.

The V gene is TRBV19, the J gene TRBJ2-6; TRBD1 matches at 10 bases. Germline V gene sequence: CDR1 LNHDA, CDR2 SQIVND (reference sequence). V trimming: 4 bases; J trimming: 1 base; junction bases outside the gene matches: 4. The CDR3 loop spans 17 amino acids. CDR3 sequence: CASSNPGQGSGANVLTF. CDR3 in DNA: TGTGCCAGTAGTAATCCGGGACAGGGGTCTGGGGCCAACGTCCTGACTTTC.

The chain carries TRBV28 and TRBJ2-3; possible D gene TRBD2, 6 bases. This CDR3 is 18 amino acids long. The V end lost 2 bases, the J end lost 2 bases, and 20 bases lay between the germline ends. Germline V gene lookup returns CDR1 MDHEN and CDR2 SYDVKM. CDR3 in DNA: TGTGCCAGCAGTTTAGAAGCGGGCGCCCCGGGATACACAGATACGCAGTATTTT. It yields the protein CASSLEAGAPGYTDTQYF.

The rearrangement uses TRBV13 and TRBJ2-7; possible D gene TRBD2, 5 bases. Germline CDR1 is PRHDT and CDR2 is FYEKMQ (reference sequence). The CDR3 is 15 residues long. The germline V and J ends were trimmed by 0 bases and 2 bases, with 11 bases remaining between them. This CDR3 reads CASSLGFLGTYEQYF. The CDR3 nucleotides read TGTGCCAGCAGCTTAGGTTTCCTCGGGACCTACGAGCAGTACTTC.

CDR3 loop: CASSAGTGLGGYTF. DNA of the CDR3: TGTGCCAGCAGCGCCGGGACAGGTTTGGGTGGCTACACCTTC. V gene TRBV9 combines with J gene TRBJ1-2, with 8 positions matching TRBD1. The CDR3 sequence is 14 residues long. V was pared by 3 bases and J by 7 bases, with 8 bases of the junction left unmatched. Germline V gives CDR1 SGDLS, CDR2 YYNGEE.

For the CDR3, the DNA is TGTGCCAGCAGTTTGATGGAGCGGGGGCTCGAGCAGTTCTTC. Translating it yields CASSLMERGLEQFF. The chain is built from TRBV27 and TRBJ2-1; 8 positions match TRBD2. Unmatched junction bases numbered 8, after V lost 3 bases and J lost 10 bases. CDR3 length: 14 amino acids. CDR1 MNHEY and CDR2 SMNVEV come from the germline V gene (reference sequence).

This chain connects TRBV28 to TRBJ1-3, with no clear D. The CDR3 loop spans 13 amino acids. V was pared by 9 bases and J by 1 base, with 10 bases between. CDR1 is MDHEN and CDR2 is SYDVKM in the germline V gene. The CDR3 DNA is TGTGCCAGTACAGTGAGTTCTGGAAACACCATATATTTT. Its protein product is CASTVSSGNTIYF.

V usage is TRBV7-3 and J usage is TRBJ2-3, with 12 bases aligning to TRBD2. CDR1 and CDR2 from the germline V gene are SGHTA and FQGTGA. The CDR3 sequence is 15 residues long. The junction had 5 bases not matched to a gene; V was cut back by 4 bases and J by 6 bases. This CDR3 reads CASSWTSGARDTQYF. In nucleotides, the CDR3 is TGTGCCAGCAGCTGGACTAGCGGGGCTAGGGATACGCAGTATTTT.

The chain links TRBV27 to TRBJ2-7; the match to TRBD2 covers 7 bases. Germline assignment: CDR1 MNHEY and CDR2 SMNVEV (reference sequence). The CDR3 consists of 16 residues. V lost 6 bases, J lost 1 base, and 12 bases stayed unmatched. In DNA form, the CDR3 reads TGTGCCAGCAGCCTAGGGGCGGGACTAATTTCCTACGAGCAGTACTTC. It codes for CASSLGAGLISYEQYF.

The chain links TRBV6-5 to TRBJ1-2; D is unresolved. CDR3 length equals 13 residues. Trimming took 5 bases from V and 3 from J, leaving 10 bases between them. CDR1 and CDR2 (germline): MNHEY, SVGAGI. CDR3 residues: CASSRQEHYGYTF. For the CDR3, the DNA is TGTGCCAGCAGTCGTCAGGAACACTATGGCTACACCTTC.

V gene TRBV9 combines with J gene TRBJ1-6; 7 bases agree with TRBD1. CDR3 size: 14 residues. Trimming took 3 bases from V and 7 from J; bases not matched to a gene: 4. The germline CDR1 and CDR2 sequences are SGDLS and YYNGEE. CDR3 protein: CASSARDRNSPLHF. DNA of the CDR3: TGTGCCAGCAGCGCCCGGGACAGAAATTCACCCCTCCACTTT.

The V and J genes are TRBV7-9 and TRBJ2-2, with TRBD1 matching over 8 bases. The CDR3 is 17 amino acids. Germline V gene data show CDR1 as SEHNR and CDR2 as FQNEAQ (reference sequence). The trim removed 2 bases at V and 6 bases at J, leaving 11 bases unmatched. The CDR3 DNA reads TGTGCCAGCAGCTTACAGCGGACAGGGCGAGGAGCCGGGGAGCTGTTTTTT. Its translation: CASSLQRTGRGAGELFF.

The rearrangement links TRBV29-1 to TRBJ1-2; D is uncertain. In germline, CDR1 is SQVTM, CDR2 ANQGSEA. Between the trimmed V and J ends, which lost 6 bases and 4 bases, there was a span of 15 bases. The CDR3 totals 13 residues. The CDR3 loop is CSVGEDPIYGYTF. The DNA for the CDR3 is TGCAGCGTCGGGGAGGATCCGATCTATGGCTACACCTTC.

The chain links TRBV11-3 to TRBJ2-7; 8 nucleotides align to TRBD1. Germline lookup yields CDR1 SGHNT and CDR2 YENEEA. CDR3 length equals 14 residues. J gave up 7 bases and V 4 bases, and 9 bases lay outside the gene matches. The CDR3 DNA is TGTGCCAGCAGCTCCGTGCAGGGGGCGGGAGAGCAGTACTTC. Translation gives CASSSVQGAGEQYF.

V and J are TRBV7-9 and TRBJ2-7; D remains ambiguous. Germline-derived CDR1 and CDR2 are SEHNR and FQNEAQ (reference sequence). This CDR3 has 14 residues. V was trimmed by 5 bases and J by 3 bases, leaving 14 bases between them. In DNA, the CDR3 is TGTGCCAGCAGCCGTTTTATCGCCGGCTACGAGCAGTACTTC. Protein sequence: CASSRFIAGYEQYF.

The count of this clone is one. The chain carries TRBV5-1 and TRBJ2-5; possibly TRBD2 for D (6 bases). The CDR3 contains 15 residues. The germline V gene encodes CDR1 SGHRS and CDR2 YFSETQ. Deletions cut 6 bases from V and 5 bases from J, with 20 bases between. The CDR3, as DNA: TGCGCCAGCATCCCCCTTGGCAGGGAGGAGGAGACCCAGTACTTC. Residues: CASIPLGREEETQYF.

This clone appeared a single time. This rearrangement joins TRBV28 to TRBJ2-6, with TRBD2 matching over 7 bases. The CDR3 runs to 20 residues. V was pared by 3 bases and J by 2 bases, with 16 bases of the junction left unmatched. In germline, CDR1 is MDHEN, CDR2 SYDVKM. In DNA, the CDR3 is TGTGCCAGCAGTTTGGGTGGCGGGGGATCGGTCCCAACTGGGGCCAACGTCCTGACTTTC. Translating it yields CASSLGGGGSVPTGANVLTF.

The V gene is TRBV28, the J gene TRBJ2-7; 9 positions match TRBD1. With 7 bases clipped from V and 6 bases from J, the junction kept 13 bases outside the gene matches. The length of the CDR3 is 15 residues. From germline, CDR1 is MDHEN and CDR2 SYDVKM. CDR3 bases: TGTGCCAGCACCGTGAGTCCCGGGACAGGGAGCGAGCAGTACTTC. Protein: CASTVSPGTGSEQYF.

CDR3 DNA sequence: TGTGCCAGCAGCTTTACCGGTGGGGCAAACACAGATACGCAGTATTTT. It yields the protein CASSFTGGANTDTQYF. The V and J genes are TRBV5-5 and TRBJ2-3; tentative D call: TRBD1 (5 bases). CDR1 is SGHKS and CDR2 is YYEKEE in the germline V gene (reference sequence). Trimming took off 2 bases at V and 2 bases at J, with 15 bases between the two ends. This CDR3 is 16 amino acids long.

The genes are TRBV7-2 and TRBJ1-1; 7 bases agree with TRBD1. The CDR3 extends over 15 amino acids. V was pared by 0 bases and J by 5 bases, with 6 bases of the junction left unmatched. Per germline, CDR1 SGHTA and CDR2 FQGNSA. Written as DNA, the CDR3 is TGTGCCAGCAGCTTAGCGACAGGGTCGGCGACTGAAGCTTTCTTT. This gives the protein CASSLATGSATEAFF.

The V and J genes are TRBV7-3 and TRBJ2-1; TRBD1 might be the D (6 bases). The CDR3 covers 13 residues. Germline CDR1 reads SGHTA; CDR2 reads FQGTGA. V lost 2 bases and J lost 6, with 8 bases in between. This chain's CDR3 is CASSLQGGNEQFF. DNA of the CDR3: TGTGCCAGCAGCTTACAAGGGGGCAATGAGCAGTTCTTC. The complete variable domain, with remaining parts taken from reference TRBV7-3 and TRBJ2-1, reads GAGVSQTPSNKVTEKGKYVELRCDPISGHTALYWYRQSLGQGPEFLIYFQGTGAADDSGLPNDRFFAVRPEGSVSTLKIQRTERGDSAVYLCASSLQGGNEQFFGPGTRLTVL.

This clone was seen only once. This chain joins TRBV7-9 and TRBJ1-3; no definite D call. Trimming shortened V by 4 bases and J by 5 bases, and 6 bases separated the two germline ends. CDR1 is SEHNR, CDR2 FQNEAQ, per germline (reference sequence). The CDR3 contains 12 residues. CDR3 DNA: TGTGCCAGCAGCTCAACTCGAAACACCATATATTTT. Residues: CASSSTRNTIYF.